This T cell receptor beta chain was obtained from a study of CD8 T cells in ankylosing spondylitis. Whole-study results and caveats: Some motif variants were previously reported in reactive arthritis synovial fluid and blood. Seemingly distinctive of ankylosing spondylitis blood was a TCR beta motif formed by eight highly homologous variants.

This clonotype came up many times. Its specificity is unknown. Making the TCR beta libraries involved quantitative 5'-RACE with molecular barcodes. Each CDR3 protein is one row after TCRdb ran MiXCR on the 5' RACE reads. The table lists roughly 140,000 distinct CDR3 sequences, roughly 44% of them singletons. This CDR3 spans 14 amino acids. V was pared by 0 bases and J by 5 bases, with 10 bases between. Germline CDR1 is MNHEY and CDR2 is SVGAGI. The receptor was isolated from a male donor with ankylosing spondylitis. The sequenced sample consisted of synovial fluid, either unsorted or a sorted T cell fraction (not recorded which). This chain links TRBV6-5 with TRBJ1-2, with a possible D match to TRBD1 (6 bases). The CDR3: CASSYSAGAYGYTF. The CDR3 region has the DNA TGTGCCAGCAGTTACTCGGCAGGGGCATATGGCTACACCTTC.